This paragraph reports one T cell receptor beta chain. Its specificity is unknown. These data belong to a study of blood T cells in healthy people across ages. The CDR3 spans 15 residues. The V and J ends lost 0 bases and 2 bases respectively, with 12 bases between them. CDR1 is SGHKS and CDR2 is YYEKEE in the germline V gene (reference sequence). Study-wide results and caveats: Diversity figures derived from one million T cells were judged to underestimate the true value. With unsorted PBMCs, a conclusive comparison of naive versus antigen-experienced cells was not possible.

Primers used in a second PCR of about 7 to 12 cycles were a sample-barcoded 5' primer and a J-beta primer mix. TCRdb recomputed calls from the 5' RACE reads with MiXCR, one row per CDR3 protein. The data show 710,000 or so distinct CDR3 sequences, with about 30% seen just once and 15% held by the top ten. Sample: blood. This chain joins TRBV5-5 and TRBJ2-7; maybe TRBD1 (5 bases). This sequence was found in a woman of 80 years or more in good health. CDR3 DNA sequence: TGTGCCAGCAGCTTGGGTGGGGCATTAACCTACGAGCAGTACTTC. It yields the protein CASSLGGALTYEQYF.